This entry is about one T cell receptor beta chain. What it recognizes is unknown. Time point here: blood at routine non-recurrence follow-up after resection. Tumor, nontumor lung or frozen PBMC supplied whole RNA that was sequenced unsorted. V was trimmed by 6 bases and J by 6 bases, leaving 17 bases between them. The CDR3 runs 13 residues. Germline CDR1 DFQATT, CDR2 SNEGSKA (reference sequence). TCRdb reprocessed the 5' RACE reads via MiXCR and lists one record per CDR3 protein. This table has around 45,000 distinct CDR3 sequences, 22% appearing once. The sample comes from a study of spatial heterogeneity in lung cancer. In the study overall: Donation came from some 72 patients with untreated early-stage non-small cell lung cancer. Alpha-chain sequences were consistently detected less often than beta-chain sequences.

Broader study findings: Ubiquitous, expanded tumor-derived TCRs were more frequently observed in blood at resection than at follow-up.

The source material was PBMCs, sampled at follow-up. This TCR was recovered from a female donor with early-stage non-small cell lung cancer. This chain uses TRBV20-1 with TRBJ1-1; D gene ambiguous. This chain's CDR3 is CSARGDAKPEAFF. CDR3 sequence (DNA): TGCAGTGCCCGAGGCGACGCGAAGCCTGAAGCTTTCTTT.